The T cell receptor beta chain described here comes from a study of Tregs in tolerant kidney transplant recipients. About this clone: Its antigen is unidentified. From the germline J gene comes the end of the CDR3, since the read stops 3 residues before it.

CDR3 length: 13 amino acids. CDR1 is DFQATT, CDR2 SNEGSKA, per germline (reference sequence). With 5 bases removed from V and 4 bases from J, the gap between germline ends came to 14 bases. The protocol was immunoSEQ multiplex PCR, while the TCRdb copy is restricted to in-frame clones and leaves out a portion. Listed are roughly 5,700 clones; more than 6.5% falls within the top ten. Study results and limitations: Tregs expanded with activated donor B cells seemed most donor-specific. For some patients, primers changed over time, blocking nucleotide-level comparison.

Recipients received nonmyeloablative bone marrow transplants from related graft donors, with transient mixed chimerism. CD4+CD25+CD127- Tregs, CD4+CD25- non-Tregs, CD4 and CD8 cells were sorted. The sample consisted of CD4+ T cells from blood (PBMCs), taken less than 15 months after the transplant. The chain recombines TRBV20-1 with TRBJ2-5, with a possible D match to TRBD2 (7 bases). This receptor was identified in a human patient who received a combined kidney and bone marrow transplant. The graft donor may account for some of the T cells. The CDR3 sequence: CSAEMGGRETQYF. The CDR3 bases that were read are TGCAGTGCTGAGATGGGGGGGCGAGAGACC.